Listed here are 15 T cell receptor beta chains from one sample, sequenced in a study of beta chain features in type 1 diabetes (dated by TCRdb to 2016 to 2019). Library preparation was by the immunoSEQ multiplex PCR assay. All of the isolated RNA was reverse transcribed with the High Capacity cDNA Reverse Transcription Kit, so expressed TCRB transcripts were sequenced. TCRdb's version of the immuneACCESS table is confined to in-frame rearrangements and falls short of the full clone set. An unresolved V gene accounts for under half of the shortfall where checked; the remainder is of unknown origin. The sample table lists 300,000 to 350,000 clones, around 7.6% of them with a count of one. Around 0.45% of the sample goes to the ten largest clones. The specimen sequenced was central memory CD4+ T cells from blood. Receptors originate from a woman younger than 35 in good health.

The rearrangement uses TRBV5-4 and TRBJ2-1, with 9 bases identical to TRBD2. CDR3 length: 16 amino acids. With 2 bases clipped from V and 8 bases from J, the junction kept 11 bases outside the gene matches. Germline lookup yields CDR1 SGHNT and CDR2 YYREEE (reference sequence). The CDR3 is CASSLPAGLAGDEQFF. CDR3 DNA sequence: TGTGCCAGCAGCTTACCGGCGGGACTAGCAGGGGATGAGCAGTTCTTC.

This clone showed up just a few times. The chain is built from TRBV19 and TRBJ1-5; D gene unclear. Germline V gene sequence: CDR1 LNHDA, CDR2 SQIVND (reference sequence). The CDR3 is made up of 14 amino acids. V was shortened by 8 bases and J by 6 bases, with 17 bases between the two germline ends. CDR3 in amino acids: CASRGPGPSQPQHF. In DNA form, the CDR3 reads TGTGCCAGTCGCGGGCCAGGACCCAGTCAGCCCCAGCATTTT.

There are a few counts of this clone. This rearrangement joins TRBV18 to TRBJ1-5; a weak D match, TRBD1 (5 bases). V lost 6 bases and J lost 1, with 16 bases in between. CDR1 and CDR2 (germline): KGHSH, LQKENI. The CDR3 is made up of 16 amino acids. The CDR3 loop reads CASSPFGRTSNQPQHF. In DNA, the CDR3 is TGTGCCAGCTCCCCCTTTGGACGGACAAGCAATCAGCCCCAGCATTTT.

This clone was seen only a few times. The rearrangement uses TRBV5-5 and TRBJ2-3, with TRBD1 matching over 10 bases. This CDR3 has 15 residues. V gave up 4 bases and J gave up 3 bases; unmatched junction bases: 5. CDR1 and CDR2 from the germline V gene are SGHKS and YYEKEE (reference sequence). This chain's CDR3 is CASSLDRGLTDTQYF. CDR3 sequence (DNA): TGTGCCAGCAGCCTTGACAGGGGGCTAACAGATACGCAGTATTTT.

This clone has ten or more counts. The rearrangement joins TRBV5-8 to TRBJ2-1; TRBD1 agrees at 7 bases. V dropped 2 bases and J dropped 3; count of bases not matched to a gene: 11. The CDR3 sequence is 17 residues long. The germline V gene has CDR1 SGHTS and CDR2 YDEGEE. The CDR3 protein is CASSFLSGTVHYNEQFF. The CDR3 DNA sequence: TGTGCCAGCAGCTTTCTTTCCGGGACAGTCCACTACAATGAGCAGTTCTTC.

This clone was seen a few times. Written as DNA, the CDR3 is TGTGCCAGCAGTTACTATACCGGGTCGAAAAACCAGCAGTACTTC. Translation gives CASSYYTGSKNQQYF. The rearrangement uses TRBV6-5 and TRBJ2-7, with unresolved D. Germline V lookup: CDR1 MNHEY, CDR2 SVGAGI. V was trimmed by 1 base and J by 8 bases, leaving 18 bases between them. The CDR3 is made up of 15 amino acids.

This chain links TRBV27 with TRBJ2-2; 8 positions match TRBD2. Germline CDR1 and CDR2: MNHEY and SMNVEV (reference sequence). The trim removed 6 bases at V and 0 bases at J, leaving 6 bases unmatched. CDR3 length equals 16 residues. CDR3 sequence reads: CASRELAGSNTGELFF. The DNA of the CDR3 is TGTGCCAGCAGGGAATTAGCGGGGTCGAACACCGGGGAGCTGTTTTTT.

This chain joins TRBV5-1 and TRBJ1-1; TRBD1 is a possible D gene (5 bases). The CDR3 is made up of 14 amino acids. Trimming stripped 4 bases from V and 4 bases from J, with 14 bases between. Germline V gene lookup returns CDR1 SGHRS and CDR2 YFSETQ. CDR3 DNA sequence: TGCGCCAGCAGCGCCTCCCAGGGTTCCACTGAAGCTTTCTTT. It encodes CASSASQGSTEAFF.

The chain has TRBV6-5 and TRBJ2-7, with TRBD2 matching over 11 bases. CDR3 size: 16 residues. In germline, CDR1 is MNHEY, CDR2 SVGAGI. The V segment lost 1 base and the J segment 4 bases; nucleotides outside the gene matches: 6. DNA of the CDR3: TGTGCCAGCAGTTACTTAAAACTAGCGGGAGTGTACGAGCAGTACTTC. Its translation: CASSYLKLAGVYEQYF.

The rearrangement links TRBV28 to TRBJ2-1; TRBD2 matches 11 bases. Germline assignment: CDR1 MDHEN and CDR2 SYDVKM. This CDR3 has 17 residues. V gave up 1 base and J gave up 6 bases; unmatched junction bases: 8. The CDR3 loop reads CASSLSQLAGAINEQFF. The CDR3 nucleotides are TGTGCCAGCAGTTTATCCCAACTAGCGGGAGCGATCAATGAGCAGTTCTTC.

This chain links TRBV5-4 with TRBJ2-5, with TRBD1 identical over 8 bases. Unmatched junction bases numbered 8, after V lost 4 bases and J lost 3 bases. The CDR3 is made up of 15 amino acids. Germline assignment: CDR1 SGHNT and CDR2 YYREEE (reference sequence). CDR3 in DNA: TGTGCCAGCAGCCCCGGGACACAGGGGGAAGAGACCCAGTACTTC. Translation gives CASSPGTQGEETQYF.

This clone was observed a few times. J is TRBJ1-4 and V is TRBV4-2; D may be TRBD1 (5 bases). V gave up 0 bases and J gave up 5 bases, with 22 bases separating them. CDR1 and CDR2 (germline): LGHNA, YNFKEQ. The CDR3 is made up of 19 amino acids. CDR3 sequence (DNA): TGTGCCAGCAGCCAAGATCTATCGAGTGTTCAGTGGGGCAATGAAAAACTGTTTTTT. Translating gives CASSQDLSSVQWGNEKLFF.

In its sample, this clone was seen many times. The chain employs TRBV4-1 and TRBJ2-3, with 13 bases that match TRBD2. In germline, CDR1 is MGHRA, CDR2 YSYEKL. With 0 bases clipped from V and 4 bases from J, the junction kept 4 bases outside the gene matches. This CDR3 has 17 residues. This chain's CDR3 is CASSQEGTSGNADTQYF. Written as DNA, the CDR3 is TGCGCCAGCAGCCAAGAAGGGACTAGCGGGAACGCAGATACGCAGTATTTT.

The sample holds many counts of this clone. The genes are TRBV10-3 and TRBJ2-3, with D maybe TRBD2 (6 bases). The V and J ends lost 10 bases and 5 bases respectively, with 19 bases between them. The germline CDR1 and CDR2 sequences are ENHRY and SYGVKD. The CDR3 spans 14 residues. CDR3 sequence: CATHPSAMGDTQYF. CDR3 nucleotides: TGTGCCACGCACCCTAGCGCGATGGGAGATACGCAGTATTTT.

This clone was picked up a small number of times. The chain employs TRBV18 and TRBJ2-7; D tentatively reads TRBD1 or TRBD2 (5 bases each). This CDR3 is built from 14 residues. Germline V lookup: CDR1 KGHSH, CDR2 LQKENI. V was pared by 2 bases and J by 5 bases, with 13 bases between. CDR3 region: CASSPGRESHEQYF. The DNA for the CDR3 is TGTGCCAGCTCACCAGGCAGGGAGTCTCACGAGCAGTACTTC.